The 16 T cell receptor beta chains listed next were all sequenced from one sample in a study of shared clonotypes between healthy human individuals (dated by TCRdb to about 2020). Receptors were amplified or captured by the immunoSEQ multiplex PCR assay. TCRdb took this table from immuneACCESS and kept in-frame rearrangements with V and J called. Such tables lack part of the clones; where checked against another copy, unresolved V genes explain under half of the gap, and the rest is unexplained. The sample data list around 2,100,000 clones, and about 95% of these were observed just once. The ten most abundant clones make up roughly 1% of the sample. CD8 naive samples were CD45RO-negative cells positively selected for CCR7, giving a CD45RA+CCR7+ population that excluded TemRA cells. Sequenced input: naive CD8+ T cells sorted from blood. This sample's cell subset or site label indicates: CD45RA+CCR7+. Receptor source: a man between 18 and 35 years old in good health.

The J gene is TRBJ2-7, the V gene TRBV4-1; D is ambiguous. V was pared by 4 bases and J by 3 bases, with 13 bases between. Germline values: CDR1 MGHRA, CDR2 YSYEKL. This CDR3 contains 14 residues. This CDR3 is CASSPPSRVYEQYF. CDR3 sequence (DNA): TGCGCCAGCAGCCCCCCTTCAAGGGTCTACGAGCAGTACTTC.

The chain joins TRBV6-5 to TRBJ2-7; possible D gene TRBD1, 6 bases. Germline CDR1 and CDR2: MNHEY and SVGAGI. V was shortened by 2 bases and J by 3 bases, with 8 bases between the two germline ends. The CDR3 contains 13 residues. The DNA for the CDR3 is TGTGCCAGCAGTTACCAACAGGGCTACGAGCAGTACTTC. This codes for CASSYQQGYEQYF.

Only one count was recorded for this clone. This rearrangement joins TRBV27 to TRBJ1-6; tentative D call: TRBD1 (6 bases). Trimming left V 4 bases short and J 8 bases short, with 21 bases between. Germline lookup yields CDR1 MNHEY and CDR2 SMNVEV (reference sequence). The CDR3 consists of 17 residues. The CDR3 region has the DNA TGTGCCAGCAGTTCCCTATCGGGGGGACACCAGGATTCACCCCTCCACTTT. This translates into CASSSLSGGHQDSPLHF.

This chain uses TRBV23-1 with TRBJ1-2; the D is unclear. TRBV23-1 is designated an ORF whose function remains uncertain. The CDR3 loop spans 13 amino acids. Trimming left V 4 bases short and J 8 bases short, with 14 bases between. The CDR3 here is CASSRAGPRGYTF. The CDR3 bases are TGCGCCAGCAGTCGGGCAGGCCCTCGGGGCTACACCTTC.

The sample holds one count of this clone. V is TRBV6-1 and J is TRBJ2-5; D call uncertain. Germline CDR1 reads MNHNS; CDR2 reads SASEGT. V dropped 2 bases and J dropped 0 bases, with 4 bases sitting between them. CDR3 length: 13 residues. The CDR3 protein is CASSEWDQETQYF. CDR3 nucleotides: TGTGCCAGCAGTGAATGGGACCAAGAGACCCAGTACTTC.

This clone has more than one count but fewer than ten. V usage is TRBV27 and J usage is TRBJ1-2, with D hard to call. The CDR3 spans 14 residues. The V end was cut by 2 bases, the J end by 3 bases, with 10 bases between. Germline V CDR1 and CDR2: MNHEY, SMNVEV (reference sequence). The CDR3 region is CASSLNPDYYGYTF. The CDR3 region has the DNA TGTGCCAGCAGTTTAAACCCAGACTACTATGGCTACACCTTC.

The chain carries TRBV25-1 and TRBJ1-2; D remains unclear. Between the trimmed V and J ends, which lost 4 bases and 6 bases, there was a span of 9 bases. The CDR3 sequence is 12 residues long. Germline V gene data show CDR1 as MGHDK and CDR2 as SYGVNS. The CDR3 sequence is CASSVGGNGYTF. The DNA of the CDR3 is TGTGCCAGCAGTGTGGGCGGCAATGGCTACACCTTC.

V usage is TRBV28 and J usage is TRBJ2-1; D is unresolved. The CDR3 has 15 residues. The V end lost 9 bases, the J end lost 6 bases, and 21 bases lay between the germline ends. Germline CDR1 and CDR2: MDHEN and SYDVKM. The CDR3 nucleotides read TGTGCCAGTACTATTGTGGGCATGGGAACCAATGAGCAGTTCTTC. Translation gives CASTIVGMGTNEQFF.

This sequence joins TRBV6-5 and TRBJ1-2; perhaps TRBD1 as D (5 bases). The CDR3 has 14 residues. Germline loops: CDR1 MNHEY, CDR2 SVGAGI. V was clipped by 7 bases and J by 4 bases, with 16 bases between them. The CDR3 loop is CASTLGGSGYGYTF. CDR3 DNA sequence: TGTGCCAGCACCCTCGGGGGTTCGGGCTATGGCTACACCTTC.

The rearrangement links TRBV4-3 to TRBJ2-2; 7 positions match TRBD1. V dropped 0 bases and J dropped 10; count of bases not matched to a gene: 8. The CDR3 sequence is 15 residues long. Germline V gives CDR1 LGHNA, CDR2 YSLEER. The DNA for the CDR3 is TGCGCCAGCAGCCAAGATGGGACAGAGGGGGAGGAGCTGTTTTTT. Amino acid sequence: CASSQDGTEGEELFF.

The chain uses TRBV5-4 and TRBJ2-7; 7 bases line up with TRBD1. CDR1 SGHNT and CDR2 YYREEE come from the germline V gene (reference sequence). V lost 0 bases, J lost 2 bases, and 5 bases stayed unmatched. The CDR3 has 15 amino acids. CDR3 DNA: TGTGCCAGCAGCTTGGTGGACAGGACACCCTACGAGCAGTACTTC. It encodes CASSLVDRTPYEQYF.

V usage is TRBV7-8 and J usage is TRBJ2-1, with 9 bases lining up with TRBD2. J lost 5 bases, V lost 5 bases, and 10 bases had no gene match. The CDR3 is 16 amino acids. Looked up from germline, CDR1 is SGHVS and CDR2 is FQNEAQ. CDR3 nucleotides: TGTGCCAGCAGCCCCCCGGGGACTAGCTATGACAATGAGCAGTTCTTC. Its protein product is CASSPPGTSYDNEQFF. Together with reference TRBV7-8 and TRBJ2-1, the CDR3 gives the full variable domain: GAGVSQSPRYKVAKRGQDVALRCDPISGHVSLFWYQQALGQGPEFLTYFQNEAQLDKSGLPSDRFFAERPEGSVSTLKIQRTQQEDSAVYLCASSPPGTSYDNEQFFGPGTRLTVL.

The V and J genes are TRBV19 and TRBJ1-1, with a possible D match to TRBD1 (6 bases). The CDR3 has 14 residues. The ends were cut back, 3 bases at V and 6 bases at J, with 14 bases in the middle. Germline V CDR1 and CDR2: LNHDA, SQIVND (reference sequence). The CDR3 here is CASSIGGASPEAFF. The CDR3 DNA reads as TGTGCCAGTAGTATCGGGGGGGCCTCGCCTGAAGCTTTCTTT.

This clone has only one observation. V and J are TRBV12-5 and TRBJ1-2; D perhaps matches TRBD1 (5 bases). The CDR3 has 16 residues. Between the trimmed V and J ends, which lost 7 bases and 0 bases, there was a span of 18 bases. Germline CDR1 LGHNT, CDR2 FRNRAP. CDR3 region: CASAIPQEQPNYGYTF. In DNA form, the CDR3 reads TGTGCTAGTGCCATCCCACAGGAACAACCTAACTATGGCTACACCTTC. Full variable domain (outside the CDR3, taken from reference TRBV12-5 and TRBJ1-2): DARVTQTPRHKVTEMGQEVTMRCQPILGHNTVFWYRQTMMQGLELLAYFRNRAPLDDSGMPKDRFSAEMPDATLATLKIQPSEPRDSAVYFCASAIPQEQPNYGYTFGSGTRLTVV.

V usage is TRBV30 and J usage is TRBJ1-4; TRBD1 matches at 7 bases. The germline gives CDR1 GTSNPN, CDR2 SVGIG (reference sequence). This CDR3 is 16 amino acids long. Losses at the gene ends were 1 base for V and 7 bases for J; bases not matched to a gene: 12. The CDR3 coding sequence is TGTGCCTGGAGTGAGGGGTTGACAGGGCCGGGTGAAAAACTGTTTTTT. Residues: CAWSEGLTGPGEKLFF.

V usage is TRBV4-3 and J usage is TRBJ2-1; D call uncertain. This CDR3 has 13 amino acids. The germline V gene encodes CDR1 LGHNA and CDR2 YSLEER. Trimming left V 1 base short and J 5 bases short, with 6 bases between. This CDR3 reads CASSQVPDNEQFF. Written as DNA, the CDR3 is TGCGCCAGCAGCCAAGTCCCGGACAATGAGCAGTTCTTC.